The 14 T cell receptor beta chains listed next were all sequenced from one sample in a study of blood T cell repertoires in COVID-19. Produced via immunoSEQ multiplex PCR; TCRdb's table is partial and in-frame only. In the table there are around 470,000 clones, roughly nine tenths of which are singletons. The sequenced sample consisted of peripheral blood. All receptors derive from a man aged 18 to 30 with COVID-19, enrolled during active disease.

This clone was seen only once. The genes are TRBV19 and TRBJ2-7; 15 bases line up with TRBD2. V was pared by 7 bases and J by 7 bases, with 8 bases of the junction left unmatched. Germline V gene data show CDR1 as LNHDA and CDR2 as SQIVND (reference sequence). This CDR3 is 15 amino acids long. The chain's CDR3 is CASTMTGTSGREQYF. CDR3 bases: TGTGCCAGTACCATGACCGGGACTAGCGGGAGGGAGCAGTACTTC.

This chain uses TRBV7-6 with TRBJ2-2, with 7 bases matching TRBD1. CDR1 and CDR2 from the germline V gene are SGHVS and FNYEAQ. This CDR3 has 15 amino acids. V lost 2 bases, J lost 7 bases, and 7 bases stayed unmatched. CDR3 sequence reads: CASSLQTGEYGELFF. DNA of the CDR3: TGTGCCAGCAGCTTACAAACAGGGGAGTACGGGGAGCTGTTTTTT.

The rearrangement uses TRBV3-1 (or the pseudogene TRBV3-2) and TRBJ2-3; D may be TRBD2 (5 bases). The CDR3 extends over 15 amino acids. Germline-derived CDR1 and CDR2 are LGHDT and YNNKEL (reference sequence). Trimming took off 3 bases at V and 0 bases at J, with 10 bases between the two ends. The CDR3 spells CASSQDFHSTDTQYF. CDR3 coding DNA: TGTGCCAGCAGCCAGGACTTCCATAGCACAGATACGCAGTATTTT.

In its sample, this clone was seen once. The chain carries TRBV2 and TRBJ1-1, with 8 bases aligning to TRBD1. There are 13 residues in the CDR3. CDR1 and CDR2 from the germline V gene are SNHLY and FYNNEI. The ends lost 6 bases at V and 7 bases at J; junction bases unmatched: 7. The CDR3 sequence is CASSPDRGIEAFF. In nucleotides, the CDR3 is TGTGCCAGCAGCCCAGACAGGGGCATTGAAGCTTTCTTT.

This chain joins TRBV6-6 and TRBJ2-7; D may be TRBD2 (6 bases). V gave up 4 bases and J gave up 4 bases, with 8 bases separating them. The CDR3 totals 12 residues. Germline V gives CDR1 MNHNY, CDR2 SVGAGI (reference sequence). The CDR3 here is CASSFGTYEQYF. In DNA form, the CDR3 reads TGTGCCAGCAGTTTCGGGACTTACGAGCAGTACTTC.

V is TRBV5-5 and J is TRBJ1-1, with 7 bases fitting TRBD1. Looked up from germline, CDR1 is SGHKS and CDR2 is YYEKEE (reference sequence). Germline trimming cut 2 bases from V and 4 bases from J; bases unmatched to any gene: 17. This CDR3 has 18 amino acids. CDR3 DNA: TGTGCCAGCAGCTTTATGGTGCTGAAGACAGGGTCGGGCACTGAAGCTTTCTTT. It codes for CASSFMVLKTGSGTEAFF.

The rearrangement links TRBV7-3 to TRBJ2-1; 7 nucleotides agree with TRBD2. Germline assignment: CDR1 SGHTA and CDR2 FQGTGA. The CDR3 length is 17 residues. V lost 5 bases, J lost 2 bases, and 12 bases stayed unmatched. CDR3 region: CASSAHPPGLPYNEQFF. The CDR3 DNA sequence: TGTGCCAGCAGCGCGCACCCTCCGGGACTACCCTACAATGAGCAGTTCTTC.

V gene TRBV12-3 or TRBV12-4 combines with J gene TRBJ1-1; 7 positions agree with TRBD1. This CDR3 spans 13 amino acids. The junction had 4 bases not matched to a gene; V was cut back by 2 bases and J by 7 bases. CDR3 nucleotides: TGTGCCAGCAGTTTACGCGGACAGGTTGAAGCTTTCTTT. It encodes CASSLRGQVEAFF.

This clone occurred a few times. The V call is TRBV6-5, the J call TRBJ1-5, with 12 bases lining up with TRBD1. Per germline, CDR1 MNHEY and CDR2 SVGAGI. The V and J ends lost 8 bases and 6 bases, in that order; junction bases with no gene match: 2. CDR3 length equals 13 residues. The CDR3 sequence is CASGTGGSQPQHF. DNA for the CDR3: TGTGCCAGCGGGACAGGGGGCTCTCAGCCCCAGCATTTT.

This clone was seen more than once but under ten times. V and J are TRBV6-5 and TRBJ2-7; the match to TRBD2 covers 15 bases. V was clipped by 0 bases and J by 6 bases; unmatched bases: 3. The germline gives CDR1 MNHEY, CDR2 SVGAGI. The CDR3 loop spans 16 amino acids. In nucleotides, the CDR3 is TGTGCCAGCAGTTACTCGGGACTAGCGGGGGGTGGCGAGCAGTACTTC. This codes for CASSYSGLAGGGEQYF.

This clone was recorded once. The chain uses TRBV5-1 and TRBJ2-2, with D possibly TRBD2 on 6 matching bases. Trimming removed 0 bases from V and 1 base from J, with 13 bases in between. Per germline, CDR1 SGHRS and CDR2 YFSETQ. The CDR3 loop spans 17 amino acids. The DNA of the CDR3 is TGCGCCAGCAGCTTGGATTGGGGGGTTGTGAACACCGGGGAGCTGTTTTTT. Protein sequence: CASSLDWGVVNTGELFF.

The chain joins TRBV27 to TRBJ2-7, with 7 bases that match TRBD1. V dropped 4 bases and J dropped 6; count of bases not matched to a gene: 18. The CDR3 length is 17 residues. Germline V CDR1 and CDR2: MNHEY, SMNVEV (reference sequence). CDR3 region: CASSYTGQAGIRAEQYF. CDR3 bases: TGTGCCAGCAGTTATACCGGACAGGCAGGAATTCGCGCCGAGCAGTACTTC.

The CDR3 region is CASSPIAGGRSYNEQFF. The CDR3 nucleotides read TGTGCCAGCAGCCCGATAGCGGGAGGGAGGTCCTACAATGAGCAGTTCTTC. The chain is built from TRBV7-3 and TRBJ2-1, with 11 bases fitting TRBD2. V lost 5 bases, J lost 1 base, and 7 bases stayed unmatched. The CDR3 totals 17 residues. Germline CDR1 reads SGHTA; CDR2 reads FQGTGA.

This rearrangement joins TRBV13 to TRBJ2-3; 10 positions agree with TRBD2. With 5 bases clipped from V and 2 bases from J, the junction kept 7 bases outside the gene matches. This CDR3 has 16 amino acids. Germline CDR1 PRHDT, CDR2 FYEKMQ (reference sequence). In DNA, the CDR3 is TGTGCCAGCAGCCTCCAGCGGGGGGGTTTCACAGATACGCAGTATTTT. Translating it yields CASSLQRGGFTDTQYF. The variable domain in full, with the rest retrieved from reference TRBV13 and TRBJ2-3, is AAGVIQSPRHLIKEKRETATLKCYPIPRHDTVYWYQQGPGQDPQFLISFYEKMQSDKGSIPDRFSAQQFSDYHSELNMSSLELGDSALYFCASSLQRGGFTDTQYFGPGTRLTVL.